This entry lists 28 T cell receptor beta chains sequenced from one sample in a study of T cell responses to AZD1222 COVID-19 vaccine. Some clones are missing from TCRdb's copy, which holds only in-frame ones; the method was immunoSEQ multiplex PCR. The sample contains under 130,000 clones, 80% to 90% of which appear only once. The source was peripheral blood, collected 28 days after the second AZD1222 dose. Every receptor here comes from an adult who received the AZD1222 COVID-19 vaccine.

On this clone: This same CDR3 is encoded by further DNA sequences in the sample. The chain has TRBV11-3 and TRBJ2-3; D uncertain. V lost 1 base and J lost 3, with 8 bases in between. The CDR3 runs to 14 residues. The germline V gene encodes CDR1 SGHNT and CDR2 YENEEA. The CDR3 loop is CASSLGLRTDTQYF. The CDR3 nucleotides are TGTGCCAGCAGCTTAGGATTAAGAACAGATACGCAGTATTTT.

The chain combines TRBV15 with TRBJ1-2, with TRBD1 identical over 7 bases. The CDR3 is 14 residues long. Losses at the gene ends were 1 base for V and 8 bases for J; bases not matched to a gene: 7. Germline values: CDR1 LNHNV, CDR2 YYDKDF (reference sequence). DNA of the CDR3: TGTGCCACCAGCAGAGGGGGACAGCGGAGCGGCTACACCTTC. This gives the protein CATSRGGQRSGYTF.

As to this clone: A read error may account for a junction end that differs from germline. CDR3 bases: TGCTTGGGTCCCTCAGAGCAGTTCTTC. Translation gives CLGPSEQFF. The chain recombines TRBV12-3 or TRBV12-4 with TRBJ2-1; D call uncertain. This CDR3 spans 9 amino acids.

The DNA of the CDR3 is TGTGCCAGCAGCTTTACAGGGAACGAGCAGTACTTC. Protein sequence: CASSFTGNEQYF. The gene calls are TRBV7-9 and TRBJ2-7, with a possible D match to TRBD1 (6 bases). Trimming left V 3 bases short and J 5 bases short, with 8 bases between. The CDR3 sequence is 12 residues long. Germline-derived CDR1 and CDR2 are SEHNR and FQNEAQ (reference sequence).

The chain links TRBV10-3 to TRBJ1-3, with a weak D call TRBD1 (5 bases). This CDR3 spans 15 amino acids. The V and J ends lost 2 bases and 0 bases respectively, with 8 bases between them. Germline-derived CDR1 and CDR2 are ENHRY and SYGVKD. The CDR3 protein is CAISEGQFSGNTIYF. The CDR3 nucleotides read TGTGCCATCAGTGAGGGACAATTCTCTGGAAACACCATATATTTT.

The V gene is TRBV10-3, the J gene TRBJ2-7; D unresolved. The CDR3 extends over 14 amino acids. Germline V CDR1 and CDR2: ENHRY, SYGVKD. V shed 4 bases and J shed 5 bases, with 15 bases lying between them. The CDR3 nucleotides read TGTGCCATCAGTGGAAAACCTCTCTACGACGAGCAGTACTTC. Amino acids: CAISGKPLYDEQYF.

This chain connects TRBV9 to TRBJ2-1, with D perhaps being TRBD1 or TRBD2 (7 bases each). There are 15 residues in the CDR3. Trimming removed 4 bases at V and 3 bases at J, with 14 bases between. Germline V gene data show CDR1 as SGDLS and CDR2 as YYNGEE. The CDR3: CASSPQGEGYNEQFF. The CDR3 DNA is TGTGCCAGCAGCCCCCAGGGGGAGGGCTACAATGAGCAGTTCTTC.

Only a few counts were recorded for this clone. V is TRBV18 and J is TRBJ2-2, with 8 bases aligning to TRBD1. Trimming took 6 bases from V and 1 from J; bases not matched to a gene: 13. The CDR3 runs 18 residues. Germline CDR1 is KGHSH and CDR2 is LQKENI. CDR3 bases: TGTGCCAGCTCGCTCTATCCTGCCGGGACAGGGAACACCGGGGAGCTGTTTTTT. The encoded protein is CASSLYPAGTGNTGELFF.

This clone has just one count. This rearrangement joins TRBV15 to TRBJ1-3; D gene unclear. CDR1 and CDR2 from the germline V gene are LNHNV and YYDKDF (reference sequence). The CDR3 is 13 amino acids. V shed 8 bases and J shed 1 base, with 9 bases lying between them. CDR3 amino acids: CATRHVSGNTIYF. For the CDR3, the DNA is TGTGCCACCCGACACGTTTCTGGAAACACCATATATTTT.

This clone was detected a few times. The chain uses TRBV28 and TRBJ2-3; no clear D. The V gene's germline CDR1 is MDHEN and CDR2 SYDVKM. CDR3 length equals 16 residues. The V end lost 3 bases, the J end lost 4 bases, and 17 bases lay between the germline ends. The CDR3 coding sequence is TGTGCCAGCAGTTTGCCGACCGGTGGGATGGCAGATACGCAGTATTTT. Its translation: CASSLPTGGMADTQYF.

V and J are TRBV7-2 and TRBJ2-7; maybe TRBD1 (8 bases). V shed 4 bases and J shed 3 bases, with 16 bases lying between them. The CDR3 spans 15 residues. Germline CDR1 is SGHTA and CDR2 is FQGNSA. CDR3 coding DNA: TGTGCCAGCAGCTCGCGGACAGGGAGGGACTACGAGCAGTACTTC. Protein: CASSSRTGRDYEQYF.

The J gene is TRBJ2-7, the V gene TRBV4-1; weak D call: TRBD2 (6 bases). V shed 2 bases and J shed 7 bases, with 18 bases lying between them. The CDR3 consists of 15 residues. The germline CDR1 and CDR2 sequences are MGHRA and YSYEKL. The CDR3 bases are TGCGCCAGCAGCCAACGGGGGACCCCGGGGAGGGAGCAGTACTTC. Protein sequence: CASSQRGTPGREQYF.

The chain links TRBV2 to TRBJ2-1, with a weak D call TRBD1 (5 bases). V was pared by 10 bases and J by 6 bases, with 19 bases between. CDR1 and CDR2 (germline): SNHLY, FYNNEI. The CDR3 totals 14 residues. CDR3 in amino acids: CAISRTPTVNEQFF. CDR3 coding DNA: TGTGCCATCTCACGGACACCGACGGTCAATGAGCAGTTCTTC.

This chain connects TRBV28 to TRBJ1-2; D remains unclear. V lost 2 bases to trimming and J lost 5 bases, with 6 bases between them. From germline, CDR1 is MDHEN and CDR2 SYDVKM. This CDR3 contains 12 residues. CDR3 loop: CASSLIGYGYTF. In DNA, the CDR3 is TGTGCCAGCAGTTTAATAGGATATGGCTACACCTTC.

This rearrangement joins TRBV21-1 to TRBJ1-1; the DNA was not used to check the table's D call, TRBD1. TRBV21-1 is a pseudogene locus. CDR3 length: 14 residues. In nucleotides, the CDR3 is TGTGCCAGCAGCCTCAGGGTTGAAGGCACTGAAGCTTTCTTT. Protein: CASSLRVEGTEAFF.

A word on this clone: At one end, the junction sequence differs from germline, possibly due to a read error. This chain connects TRBV7-8 to TRBJ2-1; D is possibly TRBD1 (5 bases). The CDR3 sequence is 16 residues long. The germline CDR1 and CDR2 sequences are SGHVS and FQNEAQ. The CDR3 DNA sequence: TGTGCCAGCAGTTTAGGGTTCACTAAAGGGGCTCGTGAGCAGTTCTTC. This sequence encodes CASSLGFTKGAREQFF. Full variable domain (rest looked up from reference TRBV7-8 and TRBJ2-1): GAGVSQSPRYKVAKRGQDVALRCDPISGHVSLFWYQQALGQGPEFLTYFQNEAQLDKSGLPSDRFFAERPEGSVSTLKIQRTQQEDSAVYLCASSLGFTKGAREQFFGPGTRLTVL.

The rearrangement links TRBV28 to TRBJ2-1, with 14 bases identical to TRBD2. This CDR3 is built from 19 residues. V lost 3 bases and J lost 1; bases outside the gene matches: 8. Germline V gene lookup returns CDR1 MDHEN and CDR2 SYDVKM. The CDR3 DNA follows: TGTGCCAGCAGTTTCTCGGGACTAGCGGGAGAAGGGTCCTACAATGAGCAGTTCTTC. Residues: CASSFSGLAGEGSYNEQFF.

CDR3 in amino acids: CASSFIALGSSYEQYF. The CDR3 DNA follows: TGTGCCAGCAGCTTCATCGCCTTAGGGAGCTCCTACGAGCAGTACTTC. This chain links TRBV7-9 with TRBJ2-7; perhaps TRBD2 as D (5 bases). Germline CDR1 and CDR2: SEHNR and FQNEAQ (reference sequence). The CDR3 extends over 16 amino acids. V lost 3 bases and J lost 0, with 15 bases in between.

V usage is TRBV19 and J usage is TRBJ1-5; TRBD1 matches 9 bases. The V segment lost 5 bases and the J segment 3 bases; nucleotides outside the gene matches: 5. CDR1 and CDR2 (germline): LNHDA, SQIVND (reference sequence). The CDR3 loop spans 15 amino acids. CDR3 bases: TGTGCCAGTAGTCTAACAGGGGGCGTCAATCAGCCCCAGCATTTT. Amino acids: CASSLTGGVNQPQHF.

The chain employs TRBV10-3 and TRBJ2-7; no clear D. The CDR3 has 15 residues. V was cut by 3 bases and J by 0 bases, with 12 bases left in between. CDR1 is ENHRY, CDR2 SYGVKD, per germline. CDR3 sequence reads: CAISERIISSYEQYF. CDR3 coding DNA: TGTGCCATCAGTGAACGGATAATTTCCTCCTACGAGCAGTACTTC.

The genes are TRBV28 and TRBJ1-3; 8 bases match TRBD1. With 5 bases clipped from V and 2 bases from J, the junction kept 14 bases outside the gene matches. Per the germline V gene, CDR1 is MDHEN and CDR2 is SYDVKM. The CDR3 is 18 amino acids. This CDR3 is CASSPTLGQGIAGNTIYF. CDR3 bases: TGTGCCAGCAGTCCGACCCTAGGACAGGGAATCGCTGGAAACACCATATATTTT.

The J gene is TRBJ2-7, the V gene TRBV19; 7 bases map to TRBD1. The CDR3 has 16 amino acids. Germline V CDR1 and CDR2: LNHDA, SQIVND (reference sequence). Losses at the gene ends were 5 bases for V and 4 bases for J; bases not matched to a gene: 14. CDR3 sequence: CASSLNGARGIYEQYF. The CDR3 DNA sequence: TGTGCCAGTAGTCTCAACGGGGCCAGGGGGATTTACGAGCAGTACTTC.

The chain employs TRBV4-3 and TRBJ2-1; possibly TRBD1 for D (5 bases). The CDR3 extends over 15 amino acids. The V gene lost 2 bases and the J gene lost 5 bases, with 13 bases spanning the gap. In germline, CDR1 is LGHNA, CDR2 YSLEER. DNA for the CDR3: TGCGCCAGCAGCCAACCCCCATTGGGGCACAATGAGCAGTTCTTC. Amino acids: CASSQPPLGHNEQFF.

The chain recombines TRBV19 with TRBJ2-2; no clear D. CDR3 length: 14 amino acids. Trimming cost V 1 base and J 4 bases, with 7 bases left between them. Germline V gene data show CDR1 as LNHDA and CDR2 as SQIVND (reference sequence). The chain's CDR3 is CASSIVVATGELFF. CDR3 DNA: TGTGCCAGTAGTATAGTAGTCGCCACCGGGGAGCTGTTTTTT.

This clone came up a few times. The chain links TRBV5-6 to TRBJ1-4; D is unresolved. This CDR3 region has 15 residues. Germline CDR1 reads SGHDT; CDR2 reads YYEEEE. V was clipped by 4 bases and J by 8 bases, with 18 bases between them. CDR3: CASSTRAGVGEKLFF. The CDR3 bases are TGTGCCAGCAGCACCCGAGCCGGGGTAGGGGAAAAACTGTTTTTT.

The J gene is TRBJ1-1, the V gene TRBV19; TRBD1 matches 7 bases. CDR3 length: 14 residues. The germline gives CDR1 LNHDA, CDR2 SQIVND (reference sequence). Losses at the gene ends were 3 bases for V and 0 bases for J; bases not matched to a gene: 1. The CDR3: CASSMGQLNTEAFF. The CDR3 DNA reads TGTGCCAGTAGTATGGGACAGCTGAACACTGAAGCTTTCTTT.

The V gene is TRBV6-5, the J gene TRBJ1-4, with TRBD1 as a possible D gene (6 bases). Looked up from germline, CDR1 is MNHEY and CDR2 is SVGAGI. The CDR3 has 14 residues. Trimming left V 4 bases short and J 7 bases short, with 13 bases between. In DNA form, the CDR3 reads TGTGCCAGCAGTTTGGGGGCTAACGTTGAAAAACTGTTTTTT. The encoded protein is CASSLGANVEKLFF.

V is TRBV29-1 and J is TRBJ2-7; either TRBD1 or TRBD2 may fit D (5 bases each). Germline V gives CDR1 SQVTM, CDR2 ANQGSEA. The CDR3 sequence is 13 residues long. V was cut by 3 bases and J by 4 bases, with 13 bases left in between. CDR3 amino acids: CSVEGDAGYEQYF. The CDR3 nucleotides read TGCAGCGTTGAGGGGGACGCCGGTTACGAGCAGTACTTC.